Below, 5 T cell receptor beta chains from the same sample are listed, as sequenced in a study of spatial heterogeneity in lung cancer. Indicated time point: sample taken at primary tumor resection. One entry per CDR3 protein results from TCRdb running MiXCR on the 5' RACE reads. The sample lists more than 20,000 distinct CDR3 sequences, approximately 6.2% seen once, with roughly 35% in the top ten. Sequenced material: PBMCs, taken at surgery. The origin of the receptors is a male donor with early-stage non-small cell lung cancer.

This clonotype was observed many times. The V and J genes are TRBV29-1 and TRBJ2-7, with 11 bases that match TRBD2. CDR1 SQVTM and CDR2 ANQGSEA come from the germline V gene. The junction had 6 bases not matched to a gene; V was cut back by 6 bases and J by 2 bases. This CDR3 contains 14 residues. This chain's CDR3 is CSVTSGSGPYEQYF. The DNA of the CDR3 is TGCAGCGTAACTAGCGGGAGTGGTCCCTACGAGCAGTACTTC.

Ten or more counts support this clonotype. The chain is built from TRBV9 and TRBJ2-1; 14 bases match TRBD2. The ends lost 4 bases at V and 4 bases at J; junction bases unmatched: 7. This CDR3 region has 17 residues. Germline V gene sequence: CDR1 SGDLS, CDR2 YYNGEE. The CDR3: CASSPRLAGGAYNEQFF. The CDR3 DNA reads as TGTGCCAGCAGCCCCCGACTAGCGGGGGGGGCATACAATGAGCAGTTCTTC.

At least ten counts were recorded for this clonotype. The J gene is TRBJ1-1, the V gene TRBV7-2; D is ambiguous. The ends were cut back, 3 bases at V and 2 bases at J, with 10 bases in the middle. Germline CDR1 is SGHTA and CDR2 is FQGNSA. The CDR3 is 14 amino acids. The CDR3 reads CASSFGSSNTEAFF. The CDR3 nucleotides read TGTGCCAGCAGCTTTGGCAGCTCTAACACTGAAGCTTTCTTT.

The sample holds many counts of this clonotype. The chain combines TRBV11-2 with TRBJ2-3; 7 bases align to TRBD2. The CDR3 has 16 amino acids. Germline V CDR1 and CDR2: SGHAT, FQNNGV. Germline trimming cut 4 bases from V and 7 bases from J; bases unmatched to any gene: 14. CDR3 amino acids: CASSSTRSGTTHTQYF. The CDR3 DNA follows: TGTGCCAGCAGCTCAACACGTTCCGGGACTACACATACGCAGTATTTT.

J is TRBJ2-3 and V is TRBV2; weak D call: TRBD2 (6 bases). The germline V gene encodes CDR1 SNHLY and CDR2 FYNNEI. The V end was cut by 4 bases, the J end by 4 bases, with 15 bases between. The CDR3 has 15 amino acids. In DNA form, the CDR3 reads TGTGCCAGCAGTGGCAGGACTACCCTCGCAGATACGCAGTATTTT. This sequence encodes CASSGRTTLADTQYF. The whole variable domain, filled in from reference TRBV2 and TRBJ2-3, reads EPEVTQTPSHQVTQMGQEVILRCVPISNHLYFYWYRQILGQKVEFLVSFYNNEISEKSEIFDDQFSVERPDGSNFTLKIRSTKLEDSAMYFCASSGRTTLADTQYFGPGTRLTVL.